This T cell receptor beta chain comes out of a study of T cells in localized non-small cell lung cancer. The study's findings and limits: Tumor trailed uninvolved adjacent lung in T cell clonality, which peaked there. Only one tumor region went through sequencing, so heterogeneity may still be there. Appearances in adjacent lung were noted for a median 57 of the top 100 tumor clones.

The method was immunoSEQ multiplex PCR; TCRdb's version includes in-frame clones alone and lacks a portion of them. The data hold around 24,000 clones, with about nine tenths observed a single time. The CDR3 runs to 13 residues. CDR1 is LNHDA, CDR2 SQIVND, per germline (reference sequence). A word on this clone: Its antigen is not identified.

Sequenced here: peripheral blood, sampled before any cancer treatment. This clonotype was sampled from a man aged 35-75 years with stage I squamous cell lung carcinoma. The V gene is TRBV19, the J gene TRBJ2-2, with 9 nucleotides matching TRBD1. CDR3 bases: TGTGCTTCAGGACAGGGGTACACCGGGGAGCTGTTTTTT. It translates to CASGQGYTGELFF.